The source of this T cell receptor (beta chain) is a study of CD8 T cells in Susac syndrome. This CDR3 has 15 amino acids. Trimming removed 0 bases at V and 0 bases at J, with 8 bases between. CDR1 MGHRA and CDR2 YSYEKL come from the germline V gene. The authors reverse transcribed 0.5 to 1 ug RNA with random hexamers. One entry per CDR3 protein results from TCRdb running MiXCR on the immunoSEQ multiplex PCR reads. The sample yields 85,000 to 120,000 distinct CDR3 sequences, around 94% seen once. The sequenced sample consisted of CD8+ T cells from PBMCs. The source is a human donor with Susac syndrome. The V and J genes are TRBV4-1 and TRBJ1-1; D is undetermined. CDR3 residues: CASSQDEGVNTEAFF. CDR3 DNA sequence: TGCGCCAGCAGCCAAGATGAGGGCGTGAACACTGAAGCTTTCTTT.